These T cell receptor beta chains were read from a single sample in a study of blood T cell repertoires in COVID-19. Assay: immunoSEQ multiplex PCR; the TCRdb copy retains only in-frame clones and omits some. This table holds 100,000 or so clones, roughly 80% found once. Specimen: peripheral blood. All receptors come from an elderly woman with acute or convalescent COVID-19. Both conserved end residues are part of each CDR3. A D gene is named only where the DNA matches it firmly. Clone sizes are given selectively: once, few, many, or a class where the clone is expanded.

clone size	CDR3 length	V gene	D gene	J gene	CDR3 protein	CDR3 DNA
.	14	TRBV29-1	TRBD2	TRBJ2-1	CSVLSGRASNEQFF	TGCAGCGTCCTTAGCGGGAGGGCCAGCAATGAGCAGTTCTTC
.	14	TRBV28	TRBD1	TRBJ1-4	CASSLTGGGEKLFF	TGTGCCAGCAGTTTAACAGGGGGCGGTGAAAAACTGTTTTTT
once	16	TRBV7-9	TRBD1	TRBJ2-1	CASSSGQGPGDNEQFF	TGTGCCAGCAGCTCAGGACAGGGCCCGGGGGACAATGAGCAGTTCTTC
.	14	TRBV6-6	.	TRBJ1-1	CASSPRRWNTEAFF	TGTGCCAGCAGCCCTAGACGGTGGAACACTGAAGCTTTCTTT
.	14	TRBV27	TRBD1	TRBJ1-5	CASSGTGGYQPQHF	TGTGCCAGCAGTGGGACAGGAGGCTATCAGCCCCAGCATTTT
.	17	TRBV28	TRBD1	TRBJ1-5	CASSFPSGTGGNQPQHF	TGTGCCAGCAGCTTCCCATCCGGGACAGGGGGCAATCAGCCCCAGCATTTT
.	18	TRBV15	TRBD2	TRBJ2-1	CATSREGPGGSSYNEQFF	TGTGCCACCAGCAGAGAAGGGCCGGGGGGTAGCAGTTACAATGAGCAGTTCTTC
few	14	TRBV5-1	.	TRBJ1-5	CASSFGGLGQPQHF	TGCGCCAGCAGCTTCGGAGGGCTAGGTCAGCCCCAGCATTTT
.	15	TRBV13	.	TRBJ2-5	CASSFRRAGLETQYF	TGTGCCAGCAGCTTCAGGAGGGCCGGTTTGGAGACCCAGTACTTC
.	14	TRBV5-4	TRBD1	TRBJ2-5	CASSSPTGLETQYF	TGTGCCAGCAGCTCACCGACAGGGTTGGAGACCCAGTACTTC
.	18	TRBV10-2	TRBD2	TRBJ2-6	CASSELAGVRAGANVLTF	TGCGCCAGCAGTGAGTTAGCGGGAGTAAGGGCTGGGGCCAACGTCCTGACTTTC
.	15	TRBV5-1	TRBD2	TRBJ2-1	CASSSGTSGIDEQFF	TGCGCCAGCAGCTCCGGGACTAGCGGGATAGATGAGCAGTTCTTC
.	13	TRBV15	.	TRBJ2-1	CATSRDFYNEQFF	TGTGCCACCAGCAGAGACTTTTACAATGAGCAGTTCTTC
.	15	TRBV5-8	.	TRBJ1-2	CASSFLSSRVRGYTF	TGTGCCAGCAGCTTCCTGTCATCCAGGGTGCGCGGCTACACCTTC
.	19	TRBV3-1/TRBV3-2	.	TRBJ2-6	CASSQDLGGRHSGANVLTF	TGTGCCAGCAGCCAAGATCTTGGTGGCAGGCACTCTGGGGCCAACGTCCTGACTTTC